These T cell receptor beta chains were read from a single sample in a study of chemoradiotherapy in HPV16-positive cancers. Some clones are missing from TCRdb's copy, which holds only in-frame ones; the method was immunoSEQ multiplex PCR. The data show 800 to 1,100 clones, about 82% seen once. The sequencing here drew on tumor tissue, taken from a patient who underwent chemoradiotherapy. The receptors shown here come from a human donor with HPV-associated anogenital cancer. CDR3s include the opening cysteine and the closing phenylalanine or tryptophan. Fields, in order: D gene, clone size, J gene, V gene, CDR3 DNA, CDR3 protein. D genes are given only for firm matches. Size is omitted from some rows. Given values are once, few, many or a class for expanded clones.

- - TRBJ2-7 TRBV19 TGTGCCAGTAGTATTAATTGGGATCCGGGCGAGCAGTACTTC CASSINWDPGEQYF
TRBD1 few TRBJ2-3 TRBV10-1 TGCGCCAGCACCCCGGGACAGGGCACAGATACGCAGTATTTT CASTPGQGTDTQYF
- - TRBJ2-4 TRBV11-1 TGTGCCAGCAGCCCCCGGGGGAAGGGGATAGCCATTCAGTACTTC CASSPRGKGIAIQYF
TRBD1 - TRBJ1-4 TRBV7-9 TGTGCCAGCAGCTTATGGACAGGGGGTAGGACTAATGAAAAACTGTTTTTT CASSLWTGGRTNEKLFF
- - TRBJ2-7 TRBV27 TGTGCCAGCAGCTCCCTCGGGGGACCCATTCTCTACGAGCAGTACTTC CASSSLGGPILYEQYF
TRBD2 - TRBJ2-7 TRBV27 TGTGCCAGCAGTTTAAGGTCTAGCGGGGGGGCTCGGGAGCAGTACTTC CASSLRSSGGAREQYF
TRBD1 - TRBJ1-2 TRBV7-9 TGTGCCAGCAGCTTAGGGGACAGCGCTAACTATGGCTACACCTTC CASSLGDSANYGYTF
- - TRBJ2-5 TRBV7-6 TGTGCCAGCAGCTTAAGCGTCCGGTTAGCACAAGAGACCCAGTACTTC CASSLSVRLAQETQYF
- once TRBJ2-3 TRBV25-1 TGTGCCAGCAGTGAATTAGGGACCCAGGGAGATACGCAGTATTTT CASSELGTQGDTQYF
- - TRBJ1-5 TRBV18 TGTGCCAGCTCACCAGACGCCAGCGGTAATCAGCCCCAGCATTTT CASSPDASGNQPQHF
TRBD2 - TRBJ2-2 TRBV6-5 TGTGCCAGCAACCCGGGACTAGCGGGCACCGAGGAGCTGTTTTTT CASNPGLAGTEELFF
- - TRBJ1-5 TRBV7-9 TGTGCCAGCAGCCCTTCCGAGACTCCGAGCGGGGAGCCCCAGCATTTT CASSPSETPSGEPQHF
- - TRBJ1-4 TRBV4-3 TGCGCCAGCAGCCCCCGGGGGGCCTGGGAAAAACTGTTTTTT CASSPRGAWEKLFF
TRBD2 - TRBJ2-1 TRBV4-1 TGCGCCAGCAGCCAAGACATTACTAGCGGGGGGGCTCATGAGCAGTTCTTC CASSQDITSGGAHEQFF
TRBD2 - TRBJ2-4 TRBV5-5 TGTGCCAGCAGCTTGGCTGCAAGCGGGGGGGCTGGGGCCAAAAACATTCAGTACTTC CASSLAASGGAGAKNIQYF
TRBD1 - TRBJ2-5 TRBV11-2 TGTGCCAGCAGCGCCTGGACAGGGACGGGAGAGACCCAGTACTTC CASSAWTGTGETQYF
- - TRBJ2-1 TRBV6-5 TGTGCCAGCGCAGAAGCGGGTTCTCGAAATGAGCAGTTCTTC CASAEAGSRNEQFF
- - TRBJ1-2 TRBV7-9 TGTGCCAGCAGCTCCCTTGGGGACGGTGGTGGCTACACCTTC CASSSLGDGGGYTF
- - TRBJ1-2 TRBV13 TGTGCCAGCAGCTTATATTCCAGGGATAACTATGGCTACACCTTC CASSLYSRDNYGYTF
- once TRBJ1-1 TRBV6-1 TGTGCCAGCAGAGATCGGGGGGGGATCACTGAAGCTTTCTTT CASRDRGGITEAFF
- - TRBJ1-1 TRBV11-2 TGTGCCAGCAGCTTAGAGAGGACCGGGGGTGAAGCTTTCTTT CASSLERTGGEAFF
- few TRBJ2-1 TRBV7-7 TGTGCCAGCAGCTTTGCACGACTAGGTATGTTGCATGAGCAGTTCTTC CASSFARLGMLHEQFF
TRBD1 - TRBJ1-2 TRBV27 TGTGCCAGCAGTGGCGGGACAGGGGGCGATAGGAACTATGGCTACACCTTC CASSGGTGGDRNYGYTF
- - TRBJ2-2 TRBV7-3 TGTGCCAGCAGCTTAGGCAGGGCAACCGGGGAGCTGTTTTTT CASSLGRATGELFF
- once TRBJ2-5 TRBV7-3 TGTGCCAGCAGCTTAACAGGGGGGCCCGCTGAGACCCAGTACTTC CASSLTGGPAETQYF
- - TRBJ1-1 TRBV9 TGTGCCAGCAGTGCTACAGGGATATATCTGGACACTGAAGCTTTCTTT CASSATGIYLDTEAFF
- - TRBJ2-1 TRBV5-5 TGTGCCAGCAGCTTGGTGTTGGCGGAGGTAAATGAGCAGTTCTTC CASSLVLAEVNEQFF
TRBD2 - TRBJ2-1 TRBV7-6 TGTGCCAGCAGCTTGCTAGCGGGGGGGAGAGGTGAGCAGTTCTTC CASSLLAGGRGEQFF
TRBD2 - TRBJ2-3 TRBV19 TGTGCCAGTAGTCTAGGACACGGCGGGGGGGATACGCAGTATTTT CASSLGHGGGDTQYF
- - TRBJ2-1 TRBV5-1 TGCGCCAGCAGCTTGGGGGTAGCAGGGTGGCATGAGCAGTTCTTC CASSLGVAGWHEQFF
- - TRBJ2-4 TRBV2 TGTGCCAGCAGTGGCCCATCCTCCGGGGGGCTAGCCAAAAACATTCAGTACTTC CASSGPSSGGLAKNIQYF
- - TRBJ1-2 TRBV14 TGTGCCAGCAGCCAAGATCGGTTAGGGAGGAGAGGCTACACCTTC CASSQDRLGRRGYTF
TRBD1 - TRBJ2-7 TRBV7-6 TGTGCCAGCAGCCTGGGACAGGGCCTCTACGAGCAGTACTTC CASSLGQGLYEQYF
- once TRBJ1-2 TRBV6-6 TGTGCCAGCAGTTACGGGCCAGGGGTTGGCTACACCTTC CASSYGPGVGYTF
- few TRBJ1-4 TRBV7-8 TGTGCCAGCAGCTTAGGAGGGGGAATTGATGAAAAACTGTTTTTT CASSLGGGIDEKLFF
TRBD1 - TRBJ1-2 TRBV5-1 TGCGCCAGCAGACAGGGGGCGCGGGACTATGGCTACACCTTC CASRQGARDYGYTF
- - TRBJ2-7 TRBV27 TGTGCCAGCAGCTCCCTCGGGGGACCCATTCCCTACGAGCAGTACTTC CASSSLGGPIPYEQYF
TRBD1 once TRBJ2-2 TRBV11-2 TGTGCCAGCAGCGAACAGGGGATCGGGGAGCTGTTTTTT CASSEQGIGELFF
- - TRBJ1-5 TRBV14 TGTGCCAGCAGCCAAGATTGGAAGGAACAGCCCCAGCATTTT CASSQDWKEQPQHF
- - TRBJ2-1 TRBV4-3 TGCGCCAGCAGCCAAGGGTCAGGTAGCCCCTACAATGAGCAGTTCTTC CASSQGSGSPYNEQFF
- - TRBJ1-4 TRBV19 TGTGCCAGTAGTCCGCGGACAGCTCCAAATGAAAAACTGTTTTTT CASSPRTAPNEKLFF
- - TRBJ1-6 TRBV25-1 TGTGCCAGCAGTGAAGGGCTCAGGCCAACCCTCCACTTT CASSEGLRPTLHF
- - TRBJ1-6 TRBV7-3 TGTGCCAGCAGCTTAGGACGGGAGAATAATTCACCCCTCCACTTT CASSLGRENNSPLHF
TRBD1 - TRBJ1-2 TRBV19 TGTGCCAGTAGTACCTCGGACAGGGGGGGCTACACCTTC CASSTSDRGGYTF
- once TRBJ1-6 TRBV13 TGTGCCAGCAGCCCCCTTAAGGGGCAGGGCTCGGGTTCACCCCTCCACTTT CASSPLKGQGSGSPLHF
- - TRBJ2-5 TRBV5-5 TGTGCCAGCAGCTTGGAACAGGTTCAAGAGACCCAGTACTTC CASSLEQVQETQYF
- - TRBJ2-5 TRBV11-2 TGTGCCAGCAGCTTGGGCATCCAAGAGACCCAGTACTTC CASSLGIQETQYF
- - TRBJ1-5 TRBV19 TGTGCCAGCAATTGGGGGGCGGTTCAGCCCCAGCATTTT CASNWGAVQPQHF
- - TRBJ1-4 TRBV27 TGTGCCAGCAGCCGACGCTGGGTCCTTAATGAAAAACTGTTTTTT CASSRRWVLNEKLFF